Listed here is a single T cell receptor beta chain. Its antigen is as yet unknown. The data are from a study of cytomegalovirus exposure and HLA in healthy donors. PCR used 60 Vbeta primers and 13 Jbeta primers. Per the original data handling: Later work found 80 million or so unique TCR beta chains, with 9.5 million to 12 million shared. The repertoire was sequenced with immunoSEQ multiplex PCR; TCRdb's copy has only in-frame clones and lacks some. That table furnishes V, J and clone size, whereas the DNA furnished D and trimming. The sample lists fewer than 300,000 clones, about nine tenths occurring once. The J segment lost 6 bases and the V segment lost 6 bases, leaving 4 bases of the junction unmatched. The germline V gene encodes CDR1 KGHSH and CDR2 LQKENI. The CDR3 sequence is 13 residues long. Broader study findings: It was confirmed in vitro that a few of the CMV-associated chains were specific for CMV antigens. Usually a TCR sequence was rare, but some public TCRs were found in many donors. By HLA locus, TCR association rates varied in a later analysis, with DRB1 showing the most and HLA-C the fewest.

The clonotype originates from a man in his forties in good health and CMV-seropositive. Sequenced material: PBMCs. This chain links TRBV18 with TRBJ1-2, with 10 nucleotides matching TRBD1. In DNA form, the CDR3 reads TGTGCCAGCTCGCCGACAGGGGGCGATGGCTACACCTTC. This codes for CASSPTGGDGYTF.